Here is one T cell receptor beta chain with its context. The antigen this receptor binds is unknown. It has no much larger one-base neighbor in the sample; base qualities were not kept. Each donor gave one peripheral blood draw, approximately 100 mL on average, collected into heparinised tubes. Naive, central memory, regulatory and stem cell-like memory CD4+ T cells were sorted on a BD FACSAria II using a panel including CD45RO, CCR7, CD25, CD127, CD95 and CD27. Every sorted population had a purity above 95%. PBMCs were isolated immediately by Lymphoprep density gradient centrifugation and stained directly without culture. To minimize batch effects, samples were stained and sorted in pairs, one healthy donor with one patient per experiment. The data stem from a study of beta chain features in type 1 diabetes (dated by TCRdb to the late 2010s). Some background on the complete study: Mean age, gender distribution, total cell number and subset yield did not differ between patients and healthy donors. A total of roughly 100 million sorted cells were examined across all samples, and RNA yield correlated strongly with the number of cells per subset. The study compared the TCRB repertoires of sorted circulating CD4+ T cell subsets in recently diagnosed type 1 diabetes patients with those in matched healthy donors. Regulatory and stem cell-like memory subsets were isolated from only 8 patients and roughly eight healthy donors, whereas naive and central memory subsets came from all 30 or so donors.

Spanning cysteine to phenylalanine, the CDR3 consists of 14 amino acids. Only the CDR3 part of the read is kept: 42 bases, read in frame from the first base. V ends up 10 bases short and J 1 base short, with an unmatched junction base count of 6. Per the germline V gene, ENHRY is the CDR1 and SYGVKD is the CDR2. Study-wide findings and limitations: Only small numbers of individuals were included in the HLA sub-analyses, which left unresolved whether HLA type had any influence on TCRB rearrangement. Sequencing cDNA rather than genomic DNA could over-represent highly expressing activated cells, although activation and CD3 levels did not differ between groups. PCR may preferentially amplify shorter templates, but because patient and control samples were amplified and corrected together, any resulting skew would affect both groups equally. Type 1 diabetes patients showed a moderate but significant shortening of TCRB CDR3 length in all four CD4+ subsets. Patients with type 1 diabetes made fewer insertions and deleted more nucleotides at VDJ recombination sites, implying thymic rearrangement abnormalities. Naive, central memory and regulatory TCRB repertoires appeared to be more alike among patients than among healthy donors.

All of the isolated RNA was reverse transcribed with the High Capacity cDNA Reverse Transcription Kit, so expressed TCRB transcripts were sequenced. Deep immunoSEQ sequencing was performed on naive, central memory and regulatory T cell samples, with an average of roughly 3.3 million total reads per sample. After sorted cells were lysed in RLT buffer, RNA was extracted with DNase-treated RNeasy Micro or Mini kits, with the choice depending on cell number. To prevent cross-contamination, each cell subset was processed individually, whereas patient and healthy donor samples were processed jointly. The immunoSEQ multiplex PCR was used to amplify TCRB sequences from cDNA, yielding 87-bp fragments that span the CDR3 region. Sequencing of the amplicons was performed on the Illumina HiSeq platform. As for how the authors treated the data: PCR bias was computationally corrected using synthetic template baselines, reads within Hamming distance 2 were collapsed, and singletons that could not be merged were discarded. Reads were aligned against IMGT to assign V, D and J genes, CDR3 length and insertions or deletions at six rearrangement sites. Within each subset, clonotype counts were normalized to the number of sorted cells before true diversity and Gini coefficients were calculated with the tcR R package. Repertoire sharing was quantified using the overlap coefficient calculated on TCRB nucleotide sequences. As a proxy for the pre-selection repertoire, out-of-frame TCRB sequences from naive cells were analyzed. TCRdb took over this immuneACCESS table, retaining in-frame rearrangements with V and J assigned. Such tables are incomplete; in checked studies, under half of the missing clones stem from an unresolved V gene, and the remainder is unexplained. Clonal size and the V and J genes are those of that table, whereas D and trimming came from the DNA. The sample table contains under 500,000 clones; only one count was recorded for around 30% of them. The ten biggest clones cover 0.065% of the sample.

Specimen: naive CD4+ T cells from blood. The cell subset or site label of this sample denotes: true naive CD4+ T cells. The sequence is built from TRBV10-3 and TRBJ2-7; 11 middle bases align to TRBD2. This clonotype was sampled from a man aged 18 to 29 in good health. The CDR3 corresponds to CANTGTSGSYEQYF. At the DNA level, the sequence is TGTGCCAACACCGGGACTAGCGGATCCTACGAGCAGTACTTC.